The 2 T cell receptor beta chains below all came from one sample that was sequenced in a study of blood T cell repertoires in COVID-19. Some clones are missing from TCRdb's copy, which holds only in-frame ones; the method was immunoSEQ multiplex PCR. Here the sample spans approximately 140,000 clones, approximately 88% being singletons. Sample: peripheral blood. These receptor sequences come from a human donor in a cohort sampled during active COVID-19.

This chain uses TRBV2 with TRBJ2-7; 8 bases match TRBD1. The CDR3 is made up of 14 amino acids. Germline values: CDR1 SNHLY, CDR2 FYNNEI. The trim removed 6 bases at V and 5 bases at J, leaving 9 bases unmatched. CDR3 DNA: TGTGCCAGCAGCCCCCGACAGGGGAACAACGAGCAGTACTTC. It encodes CASSPRQGNNEQYF.

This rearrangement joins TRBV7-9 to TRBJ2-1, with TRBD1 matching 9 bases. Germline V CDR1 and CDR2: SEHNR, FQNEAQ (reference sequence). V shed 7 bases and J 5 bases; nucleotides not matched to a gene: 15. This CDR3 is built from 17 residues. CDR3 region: CASIPLPGQGLNNEQFF. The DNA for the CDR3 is TGTGCCAGCATCCCTCTCCCGGGACAGGGACTTAACAATGAGCAGTTCTTC.